A single T cell receptor (beta chain) is shown here with its context. The data stem from a study of blood T cell repertoires in COVID-19. Study information: Some COVID-19 samples were acute and others convalescent; all came from the United States, Italy and Spain. T cells, B-cell-depleted T cells, or PBMCs provided the cDNA or gDNA that served as material.

Original processing methods: Using reference gene primer amplification, nucleated cell counts were estimated. TCRdb keeps only in-frame clones here, not all; method: immunoSEQ multiplex PCR. The V and J calls and the clone size are those of that table, but D and trimming were determined from the DNA. The sample contains around 200,000 clones, 70% to 90% of which appear only once. Germline V CDR1 and CDR2: PRHDT, FYEKMQ (reference sequence). The V gene end was trimmed by 5 bases and the J gene end by 8 bases; junction bases not matched to a gene: 19. CDR3 length: 18 residues. The gene calls are TRBV13 and TRBJ1-4; 8 bases map to TRBD1. The origin of this receptor is a man aged 35 to 55 with active or convalescent COVID-19. The sample taken for sequencing was peripheral blood. The CDR3 reads CASSPGVQGAKAGEKLFF. CDR3 in DNA: TGTGCCAGCAGCCCTGGCGTCCAGGGGGCGAAAGCTGGAGAAAAACTGTTTTTT.